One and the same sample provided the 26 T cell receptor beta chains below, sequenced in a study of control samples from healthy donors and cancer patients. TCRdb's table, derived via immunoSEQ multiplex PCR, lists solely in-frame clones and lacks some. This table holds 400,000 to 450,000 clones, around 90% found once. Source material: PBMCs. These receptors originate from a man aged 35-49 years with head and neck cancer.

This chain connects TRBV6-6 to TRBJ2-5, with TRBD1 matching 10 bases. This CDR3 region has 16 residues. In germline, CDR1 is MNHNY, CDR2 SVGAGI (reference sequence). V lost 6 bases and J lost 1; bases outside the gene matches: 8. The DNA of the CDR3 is TGTGCCAGCAGGACCAGACAGGGGGCGTTCCAAGAGACCCAGTACTTC. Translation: CASRTRQGAFQETQYF.

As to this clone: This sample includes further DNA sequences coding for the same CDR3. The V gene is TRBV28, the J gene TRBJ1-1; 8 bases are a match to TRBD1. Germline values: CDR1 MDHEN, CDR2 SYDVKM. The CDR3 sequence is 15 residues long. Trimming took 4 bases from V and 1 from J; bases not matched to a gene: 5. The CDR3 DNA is TGTGCCAGCAGTTCGCAAGGACAGGGGAACACTGAAGCTTTCTTT. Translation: CASSSQGQGNTEAFF.

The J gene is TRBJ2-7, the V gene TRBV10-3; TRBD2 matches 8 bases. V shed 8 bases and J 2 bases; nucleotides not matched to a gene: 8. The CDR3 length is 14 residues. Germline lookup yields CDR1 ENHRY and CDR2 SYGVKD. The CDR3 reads CAIEAGGGPYEQYF. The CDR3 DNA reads TGTGCCATCGAGGCCGGGGGGGGCCCCTACGAGCAGTACTTC.

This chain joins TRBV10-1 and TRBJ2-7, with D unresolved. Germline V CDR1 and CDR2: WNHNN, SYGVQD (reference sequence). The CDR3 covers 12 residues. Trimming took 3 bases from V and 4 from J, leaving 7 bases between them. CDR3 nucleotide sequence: TGCGCCAGCAGTGAAGTTGGGTACGAGCAGTACTTC. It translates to CASSEVGYEQYF.

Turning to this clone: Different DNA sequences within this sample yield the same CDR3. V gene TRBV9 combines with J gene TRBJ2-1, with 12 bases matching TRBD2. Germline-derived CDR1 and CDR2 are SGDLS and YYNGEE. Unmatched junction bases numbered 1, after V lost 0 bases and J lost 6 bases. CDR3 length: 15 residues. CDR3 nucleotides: TGTGCCAGCAGCGTAGAACTAGCGGGAGGCAATGAGCAGTTCTTC. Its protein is CASSVELAGGNEQFF.

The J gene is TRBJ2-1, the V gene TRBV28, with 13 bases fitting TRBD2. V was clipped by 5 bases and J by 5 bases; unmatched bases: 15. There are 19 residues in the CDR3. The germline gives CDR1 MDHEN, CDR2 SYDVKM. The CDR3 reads CASSTGGRLTSGRDNEQFF. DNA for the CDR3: TGTGCCAGCAGTACCGGGGGTAGGCTTACTAGCGGGAGGGACAATGAGCAGTTCTTC.

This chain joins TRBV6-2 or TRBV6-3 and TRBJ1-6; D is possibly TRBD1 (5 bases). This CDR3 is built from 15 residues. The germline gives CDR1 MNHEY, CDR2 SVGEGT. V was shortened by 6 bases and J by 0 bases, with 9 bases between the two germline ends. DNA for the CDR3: TGTGCCAGCAGCCTACAGGTCTCCTATAATTCACCCCTCCACTTT. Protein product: CASSLQVSYNSPLHF.

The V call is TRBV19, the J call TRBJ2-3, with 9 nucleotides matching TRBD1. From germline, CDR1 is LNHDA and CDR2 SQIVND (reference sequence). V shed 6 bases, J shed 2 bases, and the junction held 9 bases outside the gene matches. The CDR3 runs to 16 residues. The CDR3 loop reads CASRTSGTGLTDTQYF. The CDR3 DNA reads TGTGCCAGTAGAACCTCCGGGACAGGGCTCACAGATACGCAGTATTTT.

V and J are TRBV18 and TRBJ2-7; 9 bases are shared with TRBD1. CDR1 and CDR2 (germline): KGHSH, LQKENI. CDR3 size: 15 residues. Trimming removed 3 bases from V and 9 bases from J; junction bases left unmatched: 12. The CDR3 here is CASSPPGTGRRVQYF. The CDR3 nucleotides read TGTGCCAGCTCACCGCCCGGGACAGGGAGGCGGGTGCAGTACTTC.

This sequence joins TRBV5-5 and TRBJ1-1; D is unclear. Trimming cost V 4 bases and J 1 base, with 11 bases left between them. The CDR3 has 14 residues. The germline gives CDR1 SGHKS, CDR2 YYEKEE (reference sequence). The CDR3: CASSPRAENTEAFF. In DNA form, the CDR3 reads TGTGCCAGCAGCCCCCGGGCCGAGAACACTGAAGCTTTCTTT.

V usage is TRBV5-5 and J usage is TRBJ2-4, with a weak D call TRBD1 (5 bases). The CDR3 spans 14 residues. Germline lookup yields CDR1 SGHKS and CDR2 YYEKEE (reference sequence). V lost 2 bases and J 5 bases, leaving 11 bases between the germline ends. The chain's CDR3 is CASSLRQTENIQYF. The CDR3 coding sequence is TGTGCCAGCAGCTTAAGACAGACGGAAAACATTCAGTACTTC.

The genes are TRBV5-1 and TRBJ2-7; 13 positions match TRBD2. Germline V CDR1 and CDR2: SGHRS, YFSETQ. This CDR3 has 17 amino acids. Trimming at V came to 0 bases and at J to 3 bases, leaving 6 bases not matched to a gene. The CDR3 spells CASSLAGTSGTHYEQYF. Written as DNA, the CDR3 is TGCGCCAGCAGCTTGGCTGGGACTAGCGGGACGCACTACGAGCAGTACTTC.

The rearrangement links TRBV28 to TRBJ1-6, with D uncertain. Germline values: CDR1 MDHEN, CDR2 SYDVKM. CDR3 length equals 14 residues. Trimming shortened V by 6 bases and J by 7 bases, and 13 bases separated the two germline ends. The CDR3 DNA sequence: TGTGCCAGCAGCCTGATAGGCGGGAATTCACCCCTCCACTTT. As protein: CASSLIGGNSPLHF.

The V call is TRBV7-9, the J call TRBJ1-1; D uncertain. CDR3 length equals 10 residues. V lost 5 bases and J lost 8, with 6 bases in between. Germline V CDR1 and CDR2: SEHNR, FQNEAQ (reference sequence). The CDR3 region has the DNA TGTGCCAGCAGCGCGGTGGAAGCTTTCTTT. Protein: CASSAVEAFF. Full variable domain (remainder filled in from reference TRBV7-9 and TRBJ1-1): DTGVSQNPRHKITKRGQNVTFRCDPISEHNRLYWYRQTLGQGPEFLTYFQNEAQLEKSRLLSDRFSAERPKGSFSTLEIQRTEQGDSAMYLCASSAVEAFFGQGTRLTVV.

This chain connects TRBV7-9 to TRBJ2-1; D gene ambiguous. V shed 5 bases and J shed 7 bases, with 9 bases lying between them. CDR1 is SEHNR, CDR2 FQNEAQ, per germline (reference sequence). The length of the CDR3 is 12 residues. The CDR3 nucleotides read TGTGCCAGCAGCCTACCGGGTAATGAGCAGTTCTTC. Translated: CASSLPGNEQFF. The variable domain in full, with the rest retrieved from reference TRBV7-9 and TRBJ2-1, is DTGVSQNPRHKITKRGQNVTFRCDPISEHNRLYWYRQTLGQGPEFLTYFQNEAQLEKSRLLSDRFSAERPKGSFSTLEIQRTEQGDSAMYLCASSLPGNEQFFGPGTRLTVL.

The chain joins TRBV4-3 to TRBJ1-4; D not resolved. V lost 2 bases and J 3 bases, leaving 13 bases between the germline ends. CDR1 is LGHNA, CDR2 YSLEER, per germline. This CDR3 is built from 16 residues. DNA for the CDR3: TGCGCCAGCAGCCAATTTTACGGGGTTGCTAATGAAAAACTGTTTTTT. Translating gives CASSQFYGVANEKLFF.

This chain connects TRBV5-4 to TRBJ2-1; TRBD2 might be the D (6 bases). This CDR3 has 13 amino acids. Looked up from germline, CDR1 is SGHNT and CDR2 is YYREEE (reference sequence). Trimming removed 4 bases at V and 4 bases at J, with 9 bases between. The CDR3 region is CASSPRGYNEQFF. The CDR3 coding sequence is TGTGCCAGCAGCCCGCGGGGTTACAATGAGCAGTTCTTC.

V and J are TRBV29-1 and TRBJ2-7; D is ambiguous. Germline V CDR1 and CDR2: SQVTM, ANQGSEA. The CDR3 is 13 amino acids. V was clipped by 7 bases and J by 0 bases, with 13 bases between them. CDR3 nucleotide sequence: TGCAGCGCGTTGCGAAGGAACTCCTACGAGCAGTACTTC. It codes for CSALRRNSYEQYF.

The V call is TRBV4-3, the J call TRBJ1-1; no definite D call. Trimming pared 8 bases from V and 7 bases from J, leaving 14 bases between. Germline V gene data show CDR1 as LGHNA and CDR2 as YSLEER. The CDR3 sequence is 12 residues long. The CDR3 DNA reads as TGCGCCAGCGGAGACATGGGGTTTGAAGCTTTCTTT. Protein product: CASGDMGFEAFF.

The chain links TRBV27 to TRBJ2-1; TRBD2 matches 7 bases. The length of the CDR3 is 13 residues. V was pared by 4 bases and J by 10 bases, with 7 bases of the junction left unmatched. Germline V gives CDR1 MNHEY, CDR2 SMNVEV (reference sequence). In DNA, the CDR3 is TGTGCCAGCAGTTCCCTCTTAGCGGGCGAGCAGTTCTTC. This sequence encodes CASSSLLAGEQFF.

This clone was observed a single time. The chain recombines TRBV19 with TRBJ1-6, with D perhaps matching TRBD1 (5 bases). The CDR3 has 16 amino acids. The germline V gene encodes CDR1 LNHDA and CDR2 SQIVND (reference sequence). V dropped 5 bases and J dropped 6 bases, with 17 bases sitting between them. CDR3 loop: CASSSRDGVGNSPLHF. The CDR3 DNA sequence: TGTGCCAGTAGTTCCCGGGACGGCGTTGGTAATTCACCCCTCCACTTT.

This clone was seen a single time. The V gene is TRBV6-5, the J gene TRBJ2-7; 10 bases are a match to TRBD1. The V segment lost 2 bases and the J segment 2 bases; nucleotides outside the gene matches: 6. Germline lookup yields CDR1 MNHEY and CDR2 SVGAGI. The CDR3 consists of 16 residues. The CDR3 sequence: CASSYHGTGDPYEQYF. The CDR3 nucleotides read TGTGCCAGCAGTTACCACGGGACAGGGGACCCCTACGAGCAGTACTTC.

CDR3 in DNA: TGCGCCAGCAGCTTGGGGAGGGGTGCCACAGATACGCAGTATTTT. Translating gives CASSLGRGATDTQYF. V is TRBV5-1 and J is TRBJ2-3; TRBD2 is a possible D gene (6 bases). The CDR3 is 15 amino acids. V lost 0 bases and J lost 2, with 10 bases in between. Germline V CDR1 and CDR2: SGHRS, YFSETQ.

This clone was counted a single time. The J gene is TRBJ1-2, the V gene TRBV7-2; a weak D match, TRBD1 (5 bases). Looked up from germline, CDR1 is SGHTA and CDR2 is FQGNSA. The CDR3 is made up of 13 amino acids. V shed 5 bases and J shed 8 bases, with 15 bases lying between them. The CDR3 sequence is CASSRQRSAGYTF. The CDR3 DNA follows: TGTGCCAGCAGCAGACAGAGATCGGCGGGCTACACCTTC.

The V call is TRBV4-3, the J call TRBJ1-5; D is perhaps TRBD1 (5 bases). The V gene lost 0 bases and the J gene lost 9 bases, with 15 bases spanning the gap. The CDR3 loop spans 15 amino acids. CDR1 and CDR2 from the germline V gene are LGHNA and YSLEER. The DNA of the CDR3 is TGCGCCAGCAGCCAAGATCGGACGGGGGGTCGGCCCCAGCATTTT. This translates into CASSQDRTGGRPQHF.

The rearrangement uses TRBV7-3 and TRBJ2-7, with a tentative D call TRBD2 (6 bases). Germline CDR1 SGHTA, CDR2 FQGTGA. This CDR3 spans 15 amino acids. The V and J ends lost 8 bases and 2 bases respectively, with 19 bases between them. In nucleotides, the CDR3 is TGTGCCAGCGTAAGACTAGTTCCCGGACCCTACGAGCAGTACTTC. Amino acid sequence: CASVRLVPGPYEQYF.